This T cell receptor (beta chain) was retrieved from a study of CD8+CD57+ T cells in acquired aplastic anemia. TCR beta VDJ and CDR3 profiling used genomic DNA as template. TCRdb analysed the reads with MiXCR anew, one entry per CDR3 protein. In the table there are some 220,000 distinct CDR3 sequences, 30% to 40% of which are singletons. V lost 5 bases and J lost 4, with 14 bases in between. Germline V CDR1 and CDR2: MNHNS, SASEGT. The CDR3 runs 14 residues. Sample: sorted CD4+, CD8+, or CD8+CD57+ T cells (not recorded which) from PBMCs. The chain recombines TRBV6-1 with TRBJ2-5, with D perhaps matching TRBD2 (5 bases). The TCR originated in a human donor in good health, serving as a control. CDR3 sequence (DNA): TGTGCCAGCAGTCAACCTACTAGGGCAGAGACCCAGTACTTC. It translates to CASSQPTRAETQYF.